Described below is a single T cell receptor beta chain sequence and its context. Its antigen is currently unknown. The record originates from a study of cytomegalovirus exposure and HLA in healthy donors. The study, taken as a whole, reports: In a later analysis, around 18,000 TCR beta sequences were associated with HLA alleles at 0.05 false discovery rate.

V trimming: 0 bases; J trimming: 5 bases; junction bases outside the gene matches: 7. There are 16 residues in the CDR3. The germline gives CDR1 SGDLS, CDR2 YYNGEE. The PCR used 60 Vbeta and 13 Jbeta primers. Sequencing used immunoSEQ multiplex PCR; TCRdb keeps in-frame clones, though not all of them. The sample totals around 100,000 clones. The chain couples TRBV9 to TRBJ2-1; 8 positions agree with TRBD2. This sequence originates from a man in his forties or fifties in good health and CMV-seronegative. Sequences were obtained from PBMCs. The CDR3 DNA follows: TGTGCCAGCAGCGTAGATCGGGGGGGCCTCGACAATGAGCAGTTCTTC. The encoded protein is CASSVDRGGLDNEQFF.